Following are 26 T cell receptor beta chains from one sample sequenced in a study of blood T cell repertoires in COVID-19. Clones were read by immunoSEQ multiplex PCR, and TCRdb kept only the in-frame ones, dropping some. The sample has roughly 190,000 clones, 84% seen once. What was sequenced was peripheral blood. The receptors shown here come from an older woman with active or convalescent COVID-19.

The chain is built from TRBV20-1 and TRBJ1-3; possible D gene TRBD1, 6 bases. Germline assignment: CDR1 DFQATT and CDR2 SNEGSKA (reference sequence). This CDR3 region has 16 residues. With 3 bases removed from V and 0 bases from J, the gap between germline ends came to 15 bases. Written as DNA, the CDR3 is TGCAGTGCTAGTCGCCCGGACAGAGTCTCTGGAAACACCATATATTTT. This codes for CSASRPDRVSGNTIYF.

The chain is built from TRBV7-3 and TRBJ2-7; TRBD1 matches at 12 bases. After removal of 5 bases from V and 6 bases from J, the junction contained 5 bases not matched to a gene. The CDR3 contains 14 residues. Looked up from germline, CDR1 is SGHTA and CDR2 is FQGTGA. The CDR3 sequence is CASSAGQGAGEQYF. The CDR3 coding sequence is TGTGCCAGCAGCGCGGGACAGGGGGCCGGCGAGCAGTACTTC.

The J gene is TRBJ2-2, the V gene TRBV28, with 7 nucleotides matching TRBD2. CDR3 length: 15 residues. The germline CDR1 and CDR2 sequences are MDHEN and SYDVKM. The V segment lost 8 bases and the J segment 0 bases; nucleotides outside the gene matches: 6. This chain's CDR3 is CASLGGWANTGELFF. The CDR3 region has the DNA TGTGCCAGCCTGGGAGGGTGGGCGAACACCGGGGAGCTGTTTTTT. Looking up the rest from reference TRBV28 and TRBJ2-2 gives the full variable domain: DVKVTQSSRYLVKRTGEKVFLECVQDMDHENMFWYRQDPGLGLRLIYFSYDVKMKEKGDIPEGYSVSREKKERFSLILESASTNQTSMYLCASLGGWANTGELFFGEGSRLTVL.

CDR3 DNA sequence: TGCGCCAGCAGCTTGCAGGAAACCGGGGAGCTGTTTTTT. Protein: CASSLQETGELFF. J is TRBJ2-2 and V is TRBV5-1; no clear D. The CDR3 has 13 amino acids. The V end was cut by 1 base, the J end by 5 bases, with 6 bases between. Per the germline V gene, CDR1 is SGHRS and CDR2 is YFSETQ.

V gene TRBV6-5 combines with J gene TRBJ2-7, with 7 bases fitting TRBD1. The V segment lost 0 bases and the J segment 3 bases; nucleotides outside the gene matches: 5. The CDR3 is 15 amino acids. Germline-derived CDR1 and CDR2 are MNHEY and SVGAGI. The CDR3 nucleotides are TGTGCCAGCAGTTACTCAGGACAGGCTGACTACGAGCAGTACTTC. Protein sequence: CASSYSGQADYEQYF.

The gene calls are TRBV6-5 and TRBJ2-1; 8 nucleotides match TRBD1. V lost 2 bases and J lost 5; bases outside the gene matches: 8. The CDR3 runs 16 residues. Germline-derived CDR1 and CDR2 are MNHEY and SVGAGI. The chain's CDR3 is CASSYHRDRHNNEQFF. CDR3 DNA: TGTGCCAGCAGTTACCACCGGGACAGGCATAACAATGAGCAGTTCTTC.

V usage is TRBV7-6 and J usage is TRBJ2-1, with TRBD1 as a possible D gene (5 bases). V was trimmed by 1 base and J by 7 bases, leaving 14 bases between them. The germline CDR1 and CDR2 sequences are SGHVS and FNYEAQ. The CDR3 has 15 amino acids. The CDR3 loop is CASSLGVGVYNEQFF. The CDR3 coding sequence is TGTGCCAGCAGCTTAGGCGTAGGGGTCTATAATGAGCAGTTCTTC.

The chain joins TRBV5-6 to TRBJ2-1; TRBD1 matches 8 bases. Germline CDR1 reads SGHDT; CDR2 reads YYEEEE. The CDR3 is made up of 14 amino acids. V shed 1 base and J 10 bases; nucleotides not matched to a gene: 7. The CDR3 here is CASSLLDRAKEQFF. For the CDR3, the DNA is TGTGCCAGCAGCTTGCTGGACAGGGCGAAGGAGCAGTTCTTC.

The chain uses TRBV12-3 or TRBV12-4 and TRBJ1-1, with a weak D call TRBD1 (6 bases). The CDR3 contains 12 residues. V dropped 6 bases and J dropped 2 bases, with 7 bases sitting between them. The CDR3 DNA reads as TGTGCCAGCAGGACAGGTAACACTGAAGCTTTCTTT. Translating gives CASRTGNTEAFF.

This chain links TRBV18 with TRBJ1-2, with 8 bases fitting TRBD1. J gave up 5 bases and V 3 bases, and 11 bases lay outside the gene matches. Looked up from germline, CDR1 is KGHSH and CDR2 is LQKENI. The CDR3 has 16 amino acids. CDR3 region: CASSPEPSTGVYGYTF. The CDR3 coding sequence is TGTGCCAGCTCACCGGAACCGTCGACAGGGGTTTATGGCTACACCTTC.

This chain uses TRBV25-1 with TRBJ1-2; 8 bases agree with TRBD1. The CDR3 sequence is 15 residues long. Germline V gives CDR1 MGHDK, CDR2 SYGVNS. V was clipped by 2 bases and J by 6 bases; unmatched bases: 8. In DNA, the CDR3 is TGTGCCAGCAGTGAAGACCGACAGACAGGGGATGGCTACACCTTC. It yields the protein CASSEDRQTGDGYTF.

The CDR3 coding sequence is TGTGCCAGCAGTTACCCATTTTCAGAGACCCAGTACTTC. Its protein is CASSYPFSETQYF. The V gene is TRBV6-2 or TRBV6-3, the J gene TRBJ2-5; D is undetermined. V lost 2 bases and J lost 4, with 8 bases in between. Germline CDR1 is MNHEY and CDR2 is SVGEGT. The CDR3 is made up of 13 amino acids.

The chain couples TRBV10-2 to TRBJ2-1; D gene uncertain. The V gene lost 2 bases and the J gene lost 6 bases, with 14 bases spanning the gap. Germline values: CDR1 WSHSY, CDR2 SAAADI. This CDR3 comprises 15 residues. CDR3 residues: CASSEGQFLGNEQFF. CDR3 sequence (DNA): TGCGCCAGCAGTGAGGGCCAGTTCCTTGGCAATGAGCAGTTCTTC.

The V gene is TRBV5-4, the J gene TRBJ1-6; tentative D call: TRBD1 (5 bases). V was pared by 4 bases and J by 8 bases, with 19 bases between. The CDR3 covers 16 residues. Germline CDR1 SGHNT, CDR2 YYREEE (reference sequence). CDR3 in DNA: TGTGCCAGCAGCCCTCACGGTGGGGCCGCGGATTCACCCCTCCACTTT. Translating gives CASSPHGGAADSPLHF.

This chain uses TRBV3-1 (or the pseudogene TRBV3-2) with TRBJ1-1; tentative D call: TRBD1 (5 bases). Deletions cut 3 bases from V and 6 bases from J, with 11 bases between. CDR1 and CDR2 (germline): LGHDT, YNNKEL (reference sequence). The CDR3 contains 13 residues. The CDR3 region has the DNA TGTGCCAGCAGCCAGGGAGGGGTCTCTGAAGCTTTCTTT. The encoded protein is CASSQGGVSEAFF.

This sequence joins TRBV18 and TRBJ1-1; D call uncertain. CDR1 is KGHSH, CDR2 LQKENI, per germline. Trimming removed 3 bases at V and 5 bases at J, with 7 bases between. The CDR3 is 12 amino acids. The CDR3 spells CASSPGRTEAFF. The CDR3 DNA is TGTGCCAGCTCACCGGGGAGGACTGAAGCTTTCTTT.

This clone was recorded once. V is TRBV14 and J is TRBJ2-5, with a weak D call TRBD2 (6 bases). Germline CDR1 SGHDN, CDR2 FVKESK. The length of the CDR3 is 17 residues. V dropped 2 bases and J dropped 5 bases, with 21 bases sitting between them. The CDR3 region is CASSQSRGGSLRETQYF. CDR3 bases: TGTGCCAGCAGCCAATCTCGCGGAGGGAGCCTCCGGGAGACCCAGTACTTC. The whole variable domain, filled in from reference TRBV14 and TRBJ2-5, reads EAGVTQFPSHSVIEKGQTVTLRCDPISGHDNLYWYRRVMGKEIKFLLHFVKESKQDESGMPNNRFLAERTGGTYSTLKVQPAELEDSGVYFCASSQSRGGSLRETQYFGPGTRLLVL.

V is TRBV11-1 and J is TRBJ2-7, with 8 bases identical to TRBD1. Germline V gives CDR1 SGHAT, CDR2 FQDESV (reference sequence). The CDR3 contains 15 residues. Germline trimming cut 4 bases from V and 3 bases from J; bases unmatched to any gene: 8. CDR3 coding DNA: TGTGCCAGCAGCTCAAGGACAGGGCGAATCTACGAGCAGTACTTC. Amino acid sequence: CASSSRTGRIYEQYF.

The chain combines TRBV11-2 with TRBJ2-1; D possibly corresponds to TRBD2 (6 bases). The germline V gene has CDR1 SGHAT and CDR2 FQNNGV. V lost 3 bases to trimming and J lost 8 bases, with 23 bases between them. The CDR3 runs 17 residues. The CDR3: CASSLGGGMSKGHEQFF. CDR3 nucleotide sequence: TGTGCCAGCAGCTTGGGAGGCGGCATGAGCAAAGGCCATGAGCAGTTCTTC.

This clone was seen once. This chain joins TRBV3-1 (or the pseudogene TRBV3-2) and TRBJ2-6; TRBD1 aligns across 8 bases. This CDR3 region has 19 residues. Germline loops: CDR1 LGHDT, CDR2 YNNKEL (reference sequence). J gave up 4 bases and V 4 bases, and 15 bases lay outside the gene matches. The CDR3 DNA reads TGTGCCAGCAGCCTTTGGACAGGGTCGGGGGTTCGCGGGGCCAACGTCCTGACTTTC. It translates to CASSLWTGSGVRGANVLTF.

In this sample, this clone turned up a few times. This chain links TRBV28 with TRBJ2-1; TRBD2 matches 11 bases. CDR1 and CDR2 (germline): MDHEN, SYDVKM. J gave up 4 bases and V 4 bases, and 6 bases lay outside the gene matches. The CDR3 consists of 16 residues. The CDR3 protein is CASSSAGTSGYNEQFF. The CDR3 nucleotides are TGTGCCAGCAGTTCCGCCGGGACTAGCGGTTACAATGAGCAGTTCTTC. Full variable domain (missing parts from reference TRBV28 and TRBJ2-1): DVKVTQSSRYLVKRTGEKVFLECVQDMDHENMFWYRQDPGLGLRLIYFSYDVKMKEKGDIPEGYSVSREKKERFSLILESASTNQTSMYLCASSSAGTSGYNEQFFGPGTRLTVL.

A few counts support this clone. This chain joins TRBV7-9 and TRBJ1-5; D might be TRBD1 (5 bases). The V gene's germline CDR1 is SEHNR and CDR2 FQNEAQ (reference sequence). Trimming shortened V by 1 base and J by 4 bases, and 14 bases separated the two germline ends. The CDR3 is 16 amino acids. The CDR3 region is CASSLGTGRANQPQHF. The CDR3 DNA follows: TGTGCCAGCAGCTTAGGTACAGGACGAGCGAATCAGCCCCAGCATTTT.

This sequence joins TRBV29-1 and TRBJ2-5; D perhaps matches TRBD1 (6 bases). Germline V gene lookup returns CDR1 SQVTM and CDR2 ANQGSEA. V was shortened by 4 bases and J by 6 bases, with 15 bases between the two germline ends. This CDR3 is built from 13 residues. CDR3 coding DNA: TGCAGCGTTGTAAAGCAGGGGCTGAAGACCCAGTACTTC. Amino acid sequence: CSVVKQGLKTQYF.

This clone was counted only a few times. This chain joins TRBV27 and TRBJ2-7, with TRBD2 identical over 8 bases. This CDR3 comprises 15 residues. V gave up 1 base and J gave up 3 bases; unmatched junction bases: 5. Germline CDR1 and CDR2: MNHEY and SMNVEV (reference sequence). The CDR3 spells CASSLYGLALYEQYF. The DNA of the CDR3 is TGTGCCAGCAGTTTATACGGACTAGCTCTCTACGAGCAGTACTTC.

The genes are TRBV2 and TRBJ2-3; TRBD2 agrees at 8 bases. The CDR3 is 15 amino acids. With V trimmed by 4 bases and J by 3 bases, 6 bases remained unmatched. CDR1 is SNHLY, CDR2 FYNNEI, per germline. The CDR3 is CASSGGSGSTDTQYF. The CDR3 DNA reads TGTGCCAGCAGTGGGGGGAGCGGGAGTACAGATACGCAGTATTTT.

V is TRBV19 and J is TRBJ2-7, with 7 bases fitting TRBD2. CDR3 length: 16 residues. Germline V CDR1 and CDR2: LNHDA, SQIVND (reference sequence). Trimming removed 3 bases from V and 0 bases from J; junction bases left unmatched: 8. The CDR3 protein is CASSIGGGGISYEQYF. CDR3 sequence (DNA): TGTGCCAGTAGTATTGGTGGCGGGGGTATCTCCTACGAGCAGTACTTC.